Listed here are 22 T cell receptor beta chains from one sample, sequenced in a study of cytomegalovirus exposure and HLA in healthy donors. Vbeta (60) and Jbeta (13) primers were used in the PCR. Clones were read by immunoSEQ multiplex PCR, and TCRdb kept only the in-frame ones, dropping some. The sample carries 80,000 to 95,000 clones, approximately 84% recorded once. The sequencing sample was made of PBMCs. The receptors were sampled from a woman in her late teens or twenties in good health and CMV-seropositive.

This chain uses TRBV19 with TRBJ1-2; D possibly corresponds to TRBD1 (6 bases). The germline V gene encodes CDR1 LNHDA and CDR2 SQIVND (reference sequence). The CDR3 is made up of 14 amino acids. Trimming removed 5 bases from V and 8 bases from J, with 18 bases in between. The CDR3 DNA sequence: TGTGCCAGTAGTTTAAATCCAGGGGTCGGCGGCTACACCTTC. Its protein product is CASSLNPGVGGYTF.

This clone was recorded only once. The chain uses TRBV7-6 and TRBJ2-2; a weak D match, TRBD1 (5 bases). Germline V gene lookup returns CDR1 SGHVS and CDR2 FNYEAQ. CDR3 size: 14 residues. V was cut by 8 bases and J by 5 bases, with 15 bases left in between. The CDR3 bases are TGTGCCAGCGGCGAGCAGGGCCAGACCGGGGAGCTGTTTTTT. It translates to CASGEQGQTGELFF.

The chain's CDR3 is CAIADRYYEQYF. The CDR3 nucleotides are TGTGCCATAGCGGACAGGTACTACGAGCAGTACTTC. The gene calls are TRBV2 and TRBJ2-7; D is perhaps TRBD1 (7 bases). Trimming took 10 bases from V and 3 from J, leaving 13 bases between them. CDR3 length: 12 residues. From germline, CDR1 is SNHLY and CDR2 FYNNEI. Full variable domain (remainder filled in from reference TRBV2 and TRBJ2-7): EPEVTQTPSHQVTQMGQEVILRCVPISNHLYFYWYRQILGQKVEFLVSFYNNEISEKSEIFDDQFSVERPDGSNFTLKIRSTKLEDSAMYFCAIADRYYEQYFGPGTRLTVT.

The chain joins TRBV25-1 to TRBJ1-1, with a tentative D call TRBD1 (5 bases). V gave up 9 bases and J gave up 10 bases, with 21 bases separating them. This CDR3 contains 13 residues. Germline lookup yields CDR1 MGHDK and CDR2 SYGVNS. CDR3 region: CASSPLGGSRAFF. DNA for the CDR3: TGTGCCAGTTCTCCCCTTGGGGGGTCTAGAGCTTTCTTT.

The CDR3 DNA reads TGTGCCAGCAGCCTACAGGGGTCCGAAGCTTTCTTT. Translation: CASSLQGSEAFF. The gene calls are TRBV7-6 and TRBJ1-1, with 7 bases fitting TRBD1. Germline V gene lookup returns CDR1 SGHVS and CDR2 FNYEAQ. The CDR3 spans 12 residues. The V gene end was trimmed by 5 bases and the J gene end by 8 bases; junction bases not matched to a gene: 5.

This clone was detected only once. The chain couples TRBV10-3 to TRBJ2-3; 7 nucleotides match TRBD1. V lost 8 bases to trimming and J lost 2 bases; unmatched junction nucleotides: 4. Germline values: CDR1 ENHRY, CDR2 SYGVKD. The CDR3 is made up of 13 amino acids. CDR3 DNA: TGTGCCATCGGGACAGACCCCACAGATACGCAGTATTTT. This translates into CAIGTDPTDTQYF.

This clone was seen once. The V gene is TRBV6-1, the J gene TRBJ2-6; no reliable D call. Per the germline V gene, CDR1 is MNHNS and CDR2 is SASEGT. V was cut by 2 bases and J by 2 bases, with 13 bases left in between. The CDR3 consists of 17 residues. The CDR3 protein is CASSEPTDTAGANVLTF. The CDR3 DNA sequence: TGTGCCAGCAGTGAACCCACCGACACTGCTGGGGCCAACGTCCTGACTTTC.

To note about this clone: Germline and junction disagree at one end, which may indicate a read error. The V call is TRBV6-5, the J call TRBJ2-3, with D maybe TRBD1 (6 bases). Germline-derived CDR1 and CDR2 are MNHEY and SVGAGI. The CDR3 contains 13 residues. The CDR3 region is CASSYRTDTRVDF. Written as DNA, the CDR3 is TGTGCCAGCAGTTACAGGACAGACACCAGAGTGGATTTT.

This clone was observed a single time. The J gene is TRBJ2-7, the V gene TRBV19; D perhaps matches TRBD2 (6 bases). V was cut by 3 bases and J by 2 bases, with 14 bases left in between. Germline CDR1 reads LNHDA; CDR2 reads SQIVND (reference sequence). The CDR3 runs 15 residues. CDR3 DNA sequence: TGTGCCAGTAGTATCGAGGGCGGGACTCCCTACGAGCAGTACTTC. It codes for CASSIEGGTPYEQYF.

Written as DNA, the CDR3 is TGTGCCAGCAGGATAGAGCGCTACACCTTC. Encoded protein: CASRIERYTF. V gene TRBV2 combines with J gene TRBJ1-2; D is unclear. The ends were cut back, 6 bases at V and 9 bases at J, with 8 bases in the middle. This CDR3 is built from 10 residues. Germline assignment: CDR1 SNHLY and CDR2 FYNNEI.

CDR3 sequence: CASRLRGPVSNEQFF. CDR3 bases: TGTGCCAGCAGACTAAGGGGGCCAGTGAGCAATGAGCAGTTCTTC. The chain recombines TRBV27 with TRBJ2-1, with 7 bases matching TRBD1. The CDR3 spans 15 residues. Germline trimming cut 6 bases from V and 6 bases from J; bases unmatched to any gene: 11. Germline CDR1 reads MNHEY; CDR2 reads SMNVEV (reference sequence).

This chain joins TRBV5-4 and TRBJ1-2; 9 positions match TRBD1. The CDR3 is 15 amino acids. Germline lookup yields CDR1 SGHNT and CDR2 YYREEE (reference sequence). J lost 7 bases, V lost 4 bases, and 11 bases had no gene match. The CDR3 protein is CASSNPGQGIVGYTF. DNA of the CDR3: TGTGCCAGCAGCAATCCGGGACAGGGAATTGTTGGCTACACCTTC.

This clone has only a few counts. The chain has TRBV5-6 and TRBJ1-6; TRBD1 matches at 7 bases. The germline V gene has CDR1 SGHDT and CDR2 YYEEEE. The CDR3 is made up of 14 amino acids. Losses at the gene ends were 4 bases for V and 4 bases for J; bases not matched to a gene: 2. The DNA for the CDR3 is TGTGCCAGCAGCCAGGACAGGTATAATTCACCCCTCCACTTT. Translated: CASSQDRYNSPLHF.

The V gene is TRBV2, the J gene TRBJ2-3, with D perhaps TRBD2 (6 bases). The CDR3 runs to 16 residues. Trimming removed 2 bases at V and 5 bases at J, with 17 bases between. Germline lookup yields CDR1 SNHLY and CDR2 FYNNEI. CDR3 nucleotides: TGTGCCAGCAGTGAAAGGGGCGGGGAAGAGATAGATACGCAGTATTTT. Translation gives CASSERGGEEIDTQYF.

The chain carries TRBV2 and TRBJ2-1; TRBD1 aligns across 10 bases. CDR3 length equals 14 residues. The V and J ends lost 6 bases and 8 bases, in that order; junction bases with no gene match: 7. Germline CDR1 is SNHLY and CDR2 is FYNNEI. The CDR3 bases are TGTGCCAGCAGCCGGGACAGGGGCCTCCATGAGCAGTTCTTC. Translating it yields CASSRDRGLHEQFF.

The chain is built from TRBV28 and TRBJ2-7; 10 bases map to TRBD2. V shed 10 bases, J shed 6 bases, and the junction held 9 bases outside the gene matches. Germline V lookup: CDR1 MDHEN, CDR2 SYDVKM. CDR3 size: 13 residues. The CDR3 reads CAIQIAGGLEQYF. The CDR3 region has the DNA TGTGCCATTCAAATAGCGGGAGGACTCGAGCAGTACTTC.

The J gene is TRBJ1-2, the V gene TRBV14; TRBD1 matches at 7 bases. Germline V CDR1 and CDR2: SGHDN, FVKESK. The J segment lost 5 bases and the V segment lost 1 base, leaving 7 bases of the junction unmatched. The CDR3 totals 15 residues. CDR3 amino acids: CASSQGTGLRYGYTF. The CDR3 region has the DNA TGTGCCAGCAGCCAAGGGACAGGTCTTCGGTATGGCTACACCTTC.

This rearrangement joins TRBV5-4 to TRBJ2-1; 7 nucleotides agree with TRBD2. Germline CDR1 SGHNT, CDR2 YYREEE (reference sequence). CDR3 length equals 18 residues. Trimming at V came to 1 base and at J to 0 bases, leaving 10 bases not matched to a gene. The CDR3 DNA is TGTGCCAGCAGCTTGAGCGGGTCGGGAGGACCCTCCTACAATGAGCAGTTCTTC. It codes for CASSLSGSGGPSYNEQFF.

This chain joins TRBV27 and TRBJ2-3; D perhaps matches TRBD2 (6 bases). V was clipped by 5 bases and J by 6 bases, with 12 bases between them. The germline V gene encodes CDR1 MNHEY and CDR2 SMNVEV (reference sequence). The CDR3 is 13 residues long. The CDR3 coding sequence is TGTGCCAGCAGTAGGGACTTCTCGGATACGCAGTATTTT. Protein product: CASSRDFSDTQYF.

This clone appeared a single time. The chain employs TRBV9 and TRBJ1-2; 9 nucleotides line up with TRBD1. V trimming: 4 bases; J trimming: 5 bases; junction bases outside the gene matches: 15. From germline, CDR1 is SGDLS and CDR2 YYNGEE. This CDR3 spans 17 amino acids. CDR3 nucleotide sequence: TGTGCCAGCAGCCATAGTGGGGACAGGGAAGAAAGGTATGGCTACACCTTC. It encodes CASSHSGDREERYGYTF.

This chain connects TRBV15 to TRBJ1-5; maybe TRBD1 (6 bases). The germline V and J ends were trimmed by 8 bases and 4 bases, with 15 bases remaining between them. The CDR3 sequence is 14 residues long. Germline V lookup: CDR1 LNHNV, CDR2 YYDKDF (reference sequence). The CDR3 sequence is CATVDTGSNQPQHF. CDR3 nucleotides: TGTGCCACCGTCGATACAGGGTCAAATCAGCCCCAGCATTTT.

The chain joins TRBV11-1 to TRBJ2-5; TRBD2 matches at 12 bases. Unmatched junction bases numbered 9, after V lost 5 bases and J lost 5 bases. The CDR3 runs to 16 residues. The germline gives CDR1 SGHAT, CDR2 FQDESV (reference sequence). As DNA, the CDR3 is TGTGCCAGCAGCGGTAGACTAGCGGGAGTCCGTGAGACCCAGTACTTC. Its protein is CASSGRLAGVRETQYF.